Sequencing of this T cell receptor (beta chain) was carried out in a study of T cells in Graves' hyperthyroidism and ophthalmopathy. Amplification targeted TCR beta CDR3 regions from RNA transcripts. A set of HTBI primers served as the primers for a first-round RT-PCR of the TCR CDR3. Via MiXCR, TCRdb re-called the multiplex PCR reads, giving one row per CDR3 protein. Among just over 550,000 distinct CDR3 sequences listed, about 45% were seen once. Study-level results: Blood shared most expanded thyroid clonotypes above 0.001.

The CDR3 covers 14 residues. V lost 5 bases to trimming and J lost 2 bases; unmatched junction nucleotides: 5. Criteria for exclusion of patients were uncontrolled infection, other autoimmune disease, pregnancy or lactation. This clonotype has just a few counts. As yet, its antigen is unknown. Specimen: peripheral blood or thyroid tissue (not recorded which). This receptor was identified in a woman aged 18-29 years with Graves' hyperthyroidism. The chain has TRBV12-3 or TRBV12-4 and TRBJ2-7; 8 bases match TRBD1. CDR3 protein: CASSPRDRTYEQYF. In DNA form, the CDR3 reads TGTGCCAGCAGTCCCCGGGACAGGACCTACGAGCAGTACTTC.